Listed below are T cell receptor beta chains from one sample, sequenced in a study of cytomegalovirus exposure and HLA in healthy donors. Assay used: immunoSEQ multiplex PCR; TCRdb lists only in-frame clones, some missing. The sample has 60,000 to 85,000 clones; roughly 84% are singletons. The sample taken for sequencing was PBMCs. These receptor sequences come from a man between 65 and 79 years old in good health and CMV-seropositive. Both conserved end residues are part of each CDR3. A D gene is named only where the DNA matches it firmly. Some rows mark clone size as missing; the rest say once, few, many or name a class of expanded clone.

>TRBD1|14|NA|TRBV7-9|TRBJ1-4
CASSPGQGNEKLFF
TGTGCCAGCAGCCCGGGACAGGGGAATGAAAAACTGTTTTTT
>TRBD2|17|once|TRBV4-3|TRBJ2-2
CASSQRTSGGMSGELFF
TGCGCCAGCAGCCAGCGGACTAGCGGGGGGATGTCCGGGGAGCTGTTTTTT
>NA|15|few|TRBV5-1|TRBJ1-1
CASSLRTVMNTEAFF
TGCGCCAGCAGCTTAAGGACAGTCATGAACACTGAAGCTTTCTTT
>NA|15|NA|TRBV9|TRBJ1-2
CASSPHGKSNYGYTF
TGTGCCAGCAGCCCCCACGGGAAATCTAACTATGGCTACACCTTC
>NA|12|NA|TRBV5-1|TRBJ2-3
CASSLEADTQYF
TGCGCCAGCAGCTTAGAGGCAGATACGCAGTATTTT
>NA|14|NA|TRBV28|TRBJ1-2
CASSSGTLDYGYTF
TGTGCCAGCAGTTCCGGGACTCTGGACTATGGCTACACCTTC
>TRBD2|14|NA|TRBV10-3|TRBJ2-1
CAISVRGGYNEQFF
TGTGCCATCAGTGTTCGCGGGGGTTACAATGAGCAGTTCTTC
>TRBD1|18|once|TRBV7-8|TRBJ1-5
CASSTTGGAGKGNQPQHF
TGTGCCAGCAGCACCACAGGGGGCGCCGGGAAGGGCAATCAGCCCCAGCATTTT
>TRBD1|16|NA|TRBV11-2|TRBJ1-5
CASSLIPTGGNQPQHF
TGTGCCAGCAGCTTAATCCCCACAGGGGGAAACCAGCCCCAGCATTTT
>TRBD1|15|NA|TRBV5-1|TRBJ2-2
CASTSSDRDTGELFF
TGCGCCAGCACCTCCTCGGACAGGGACACCGGGGAGCTGTTTTTT
>TRBD1|14|once|TRBV7-3|TRBJ2-1
CASSHPGQGNEQFF
TGTGCCAGCAGCCACCCGGGACAGGGGAATGAGCAGTTCTTC
>TRBD2|15|NA|TRBV5-4|TRBJ2-7
CASSLAGTSAYEQYF
TGTGCCAGCAGCTTGGCTGGGACTAGCGCTTACGAGCAGTACTTC
>TRBD2|13|NA|TRBV5-1|TRBJ2-1
CASSNSGENEQFF
TGCGCCAGCAGCAATAGCGGGGAAAATGAGCAGTTCTTC
>NA|13|NA|TRBV5-8|TRBJ1-1
CASSLGEGTEAFF
TGTGCCAGCAGCTTGGGGGAGGGCACTGAAGCTTTCTTT
>TRBD2|16|NA|TRBV9|TRBJ2-1
CASSPGTSGRWNEQFF
TGTGCCAGCAGCCCCGGGACTAGCGGGAGGTGGAATGAGCAGTTCTTC
>TRBD1|16|once|TRBV4-3|TRBJ2-7
CASSQEYLGGVGEQYF
TGCGCCAGCAGCCAAGAATATTTAGGGGGCGTGGGGGAGCAGTACTTC
>TRBD1|14|few|TRBV6-5|TRBJ1-1
CASSQWTGETEAFF
TGTGCCAGCAGTCAATGGACAGGGGAAACTGAAGCTTTCTTT
>NA|14|NA|TRBV10-3|TRBJ1-1
CAIRGTGLNTEAFF
TGTGCCATCAGGGGAACAGGGCTCAACACTGAAGCTTTCTTT
>TRBD2|19|once|TRBV7-6|TRBJ2-1
CASSYRGRTSGGAGNEQFF
TGTGCCAGCAGCTACCGGGGCAGGACTAGCGGGGGGGCGGGCAATGAGCAGTTCTTC
>TRBD2|15|NA|TRBV4-1|TRBJ2-5
CASSSQRGGTETQYF
TGCGCCAGCAGCTCCCAGCGGGGGGGTACGGAGACCCAGTACTTC
>NA|14|NA|TRBV7-8|TRBJ1-5
CASSPQGSWQPQHF
TGTGCCAGCAGCCCCCAGGGGAGTTGGCAGCCCCAGCATTTT
>NA|13|NA|TRBV4-2|TRBJ2-3
CASSQGAADTQYF
TGTGCCAGCAGCCAAGGAGCGGCAGATACGCAGTATTTT
>NA|13|NA|TRBV27|TRBJ2-5
CASRQWAQETQYF
TGTGCCAGCCGACAGTGGGCACAAGAGACCCAGTACTTC
>NA|13|once|TRBV30|TRBJ2-1
CAWSVTGYNEQFF
TGTGCCTGGAGTGTTACGGGCTACAATGAGCAGTTCTTC
>TRBD1|14|NA|TRBV6-5|TRBJ1-2
CASKRQGAKEGYTF
TGTGCCAGCAAAAGACAGGGGGCGAAGGAAGGCTACACCTTC
>NA|15|NA|TRBV4-3|TRBJ1-2
CASSREEGGLYGYTF
TGCGCCAGCAGCCGGGAAGAGGGAGGGCTCTATGGCTACACCTTC